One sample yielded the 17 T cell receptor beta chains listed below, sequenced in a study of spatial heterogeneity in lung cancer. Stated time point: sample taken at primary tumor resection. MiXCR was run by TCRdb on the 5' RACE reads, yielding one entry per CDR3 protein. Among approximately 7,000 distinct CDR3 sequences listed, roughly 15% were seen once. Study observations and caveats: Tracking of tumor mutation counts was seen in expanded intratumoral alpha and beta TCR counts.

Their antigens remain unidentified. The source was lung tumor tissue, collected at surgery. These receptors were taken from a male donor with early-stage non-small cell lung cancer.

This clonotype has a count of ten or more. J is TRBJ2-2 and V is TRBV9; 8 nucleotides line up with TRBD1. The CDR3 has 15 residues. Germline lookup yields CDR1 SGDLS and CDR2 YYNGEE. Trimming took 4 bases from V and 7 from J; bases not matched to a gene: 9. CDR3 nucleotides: TGTGCCAGCAGCCCCCGGGACAGGCCCCGCGGGGAGCTGTTTTTT. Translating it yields CASSPRDRPRGELFF. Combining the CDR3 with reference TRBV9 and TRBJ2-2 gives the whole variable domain DSGVTQTPKHLITATGQRVTLRCSPRSGDLSVYWYQQSLDQGLQFLIQYYNGEERAKGNILERFSAQQFPDLHSELNLSSLELGDSALYFCASSPRDRPRGELFFGEGSRLTVL.

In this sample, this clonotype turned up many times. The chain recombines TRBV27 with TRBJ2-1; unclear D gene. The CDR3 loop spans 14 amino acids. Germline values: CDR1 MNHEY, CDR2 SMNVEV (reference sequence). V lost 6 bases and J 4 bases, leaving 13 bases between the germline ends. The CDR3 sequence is CASSNYREYNEQFF. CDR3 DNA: TGTGCCAGCAGCAACTACCGCGAATACAATGAGCAGTTCTTC.

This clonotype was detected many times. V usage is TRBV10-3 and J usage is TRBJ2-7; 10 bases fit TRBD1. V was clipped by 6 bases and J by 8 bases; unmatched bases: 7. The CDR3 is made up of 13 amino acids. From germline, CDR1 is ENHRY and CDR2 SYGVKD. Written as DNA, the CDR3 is TGTGCCATCAGCGGGACAGGGGAGGGGAAGCAGTACTTC. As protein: CAISGTGEGKQYF.

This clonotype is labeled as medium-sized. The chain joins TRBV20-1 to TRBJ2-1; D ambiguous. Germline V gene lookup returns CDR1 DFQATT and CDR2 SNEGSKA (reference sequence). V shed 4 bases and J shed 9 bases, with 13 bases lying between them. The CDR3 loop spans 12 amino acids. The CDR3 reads CSAIDNEPEQFF. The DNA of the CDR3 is TGCAGTGCTATTGACAACGAGCCTGAGCAGTTCTTC.

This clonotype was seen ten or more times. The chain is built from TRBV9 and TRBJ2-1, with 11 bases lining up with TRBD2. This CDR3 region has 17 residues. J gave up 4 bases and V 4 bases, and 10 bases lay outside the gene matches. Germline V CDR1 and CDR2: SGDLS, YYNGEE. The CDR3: CASSTSGSYQKYNEQFF. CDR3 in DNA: TGTGCCAGCAGCACTAGCGGGAGCTACCAGAAATACAATGAGCAGTTCTTC.

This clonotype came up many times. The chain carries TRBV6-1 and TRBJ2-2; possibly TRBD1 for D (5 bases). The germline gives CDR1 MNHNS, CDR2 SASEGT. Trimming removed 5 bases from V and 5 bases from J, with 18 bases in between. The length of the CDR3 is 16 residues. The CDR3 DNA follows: TGTGCCAGCAGTACTCCGCCAGGGCGTGTTACCGGGGAGCTGTTTTTT. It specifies CASSTPPGRVTGELFF.

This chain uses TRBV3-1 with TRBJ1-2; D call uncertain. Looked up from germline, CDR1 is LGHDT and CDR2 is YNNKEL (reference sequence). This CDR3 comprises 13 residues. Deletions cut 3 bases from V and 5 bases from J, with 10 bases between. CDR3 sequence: CASSQRSLYGYTF. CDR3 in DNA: TGTGCCAGCAGCCAGCGCAGCTTGTATGGCTACACCTTC.

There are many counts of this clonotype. The CDR3 loop is CSARSLSTGLEQYF. The CDR3 nucleotides are TGCAGTGCTAGATCCCTGTCGACGGGGCTCGAGCAGTACTTC. The chain recombines TRBV20-1 with TRBJ2-7; D assignment may be TRBD1 or TRBD2 (5 bases each). Trimming stripped 2 bases from V and 6 bases from J, with 17 bases between. CDR3 length equals 14 residues. From germline, CDR1 is DFQATT and CDR2 SNEGSKA (reference sequence).

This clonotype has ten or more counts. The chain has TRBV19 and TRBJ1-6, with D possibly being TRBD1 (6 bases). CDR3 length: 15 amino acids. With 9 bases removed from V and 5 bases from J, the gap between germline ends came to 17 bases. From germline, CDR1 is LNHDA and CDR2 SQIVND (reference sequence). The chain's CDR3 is CASQSGGGNNSPLHF. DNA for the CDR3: TGTGCCAGCCAGAGCGGGGGCGGCAATAATTCACCCCTCCACTTT.

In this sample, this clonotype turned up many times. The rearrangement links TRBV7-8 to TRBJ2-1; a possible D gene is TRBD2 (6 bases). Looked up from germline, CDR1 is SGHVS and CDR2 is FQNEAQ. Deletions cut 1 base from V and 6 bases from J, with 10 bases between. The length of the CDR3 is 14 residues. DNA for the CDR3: TGTGCCAGCAGCTTAGAAAGGCGGGGCAATGAGCAGTTCTTC. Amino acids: CASSLERRGNEQFF.

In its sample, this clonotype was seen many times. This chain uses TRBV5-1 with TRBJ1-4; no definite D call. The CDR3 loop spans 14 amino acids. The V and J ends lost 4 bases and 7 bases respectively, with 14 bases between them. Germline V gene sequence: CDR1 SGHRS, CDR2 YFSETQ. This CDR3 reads CASSGDLLSEKLFF. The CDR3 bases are TGCGCCAGCAGCGGAGACTTACTCTCTGAAAAACTGTTTTTT.

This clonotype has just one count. The CDR3 is CASSRGLATSTDTQYF. The DNA of the CDR3 is TGTGCCAGCAGCCGAGGACTAGCGACTAGCACAGATACGCAGTATTTT. The rearrangement joins TRBV7-3 to TRBJ2-3; TRBD2 agrees at 9 bases. The CDR3 runs to 16 residues. The V and J ends lost 5 bases and 0 bases, in that order; junction bases with no gene match: 6. CDR1 is SGHTA, CDR2 FQGTGA, per germline.

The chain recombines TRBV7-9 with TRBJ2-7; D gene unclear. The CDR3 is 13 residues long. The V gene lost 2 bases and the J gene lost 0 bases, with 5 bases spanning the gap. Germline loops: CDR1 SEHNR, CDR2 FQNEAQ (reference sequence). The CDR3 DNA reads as TGTGCCAGCAGCTTAACCAGCTCCTACGAGCAGTACTTC. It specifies CASSLTSSYEQYF.

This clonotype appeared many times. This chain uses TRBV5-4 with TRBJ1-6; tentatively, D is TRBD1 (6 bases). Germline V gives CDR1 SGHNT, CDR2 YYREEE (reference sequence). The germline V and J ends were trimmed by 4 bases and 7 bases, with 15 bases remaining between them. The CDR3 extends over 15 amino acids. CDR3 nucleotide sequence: TGTGCCAGCAGCGTTGGACAGAGCCTCAATTCACCCCTCCACTTT. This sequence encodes CASSVGQSLNSPLHF.

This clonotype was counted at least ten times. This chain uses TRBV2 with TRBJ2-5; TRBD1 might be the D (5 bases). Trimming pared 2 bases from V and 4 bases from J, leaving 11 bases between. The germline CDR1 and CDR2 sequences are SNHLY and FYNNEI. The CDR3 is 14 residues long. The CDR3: CASSEKAGRETQYF. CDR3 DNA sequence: TGTGCCAGCAGTGAAAAGGCAGGGCGAGAGACCCAGTACTTC.

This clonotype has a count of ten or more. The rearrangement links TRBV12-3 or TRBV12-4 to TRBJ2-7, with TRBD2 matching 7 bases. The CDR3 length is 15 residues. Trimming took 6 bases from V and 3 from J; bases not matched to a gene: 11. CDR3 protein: CASSHTGLSNYEQYF. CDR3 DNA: TGTGCCAGCAGCCATACGGGACTATCTAACTACGAGCAGTACTTC.

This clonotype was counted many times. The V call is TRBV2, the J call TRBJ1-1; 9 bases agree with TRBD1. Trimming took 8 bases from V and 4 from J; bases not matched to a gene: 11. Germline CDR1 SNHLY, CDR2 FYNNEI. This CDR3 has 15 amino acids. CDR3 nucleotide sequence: TGTGCCAGCGGGAGACAGGGGGTAAGGAGCACTGAAGCTTTCTTT. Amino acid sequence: CASGRQGVRSTEAFF. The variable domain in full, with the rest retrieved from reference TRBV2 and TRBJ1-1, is EPEVTQTPSHQVTQMGQEVILRCVPISNHLYFYWYRQILGQKVEFLVSFYNNEISEKSEIFDDQFSVERPDGSNFTLKIRSTKLEDSAMYFCASGRQGVRSTEAFFGQGTRLTVV.